Shown below are 5 T cell receptor beta chains from a single sample sequenced in a study of beta chain features in type 1 diabetes. Every bit of the isolated RNA underwent reverse transcription, so sequencing read expressed TCRB transcripts. The data were produced by immunoSEQ multiplex PCR, yet TCRdb's version contains in-frame clones alone and is incomplete. Of 900,000 or so clones listed, about a sixth are singletons. Sequences were obtained from naive CD4+ T cells from blood. All receptors derive from a woman aged 18-35 years in good health.

This clone was seen more than once but under ten times. The rearrangement joins TRBV5-1 to TRBJ2-3; D ambiguous. V lost 0 bases and J lost 0, with 8 bases in between. The germline V gene encodes CDR1 SGHRS and CDR2 YFSETQ. The CDR3 length is 15 residues. The DNA of the CDR3 is TGCGCCAGCAGCTTGGAGACCGGGAGCACAGATACGCAGTATTTT. Amino acids: CASSLETGSTDTQYF.

This clone occurred a few times. V usage is TRBV19 and J usage is TRBJ1-5, with D possibly being TRBD1 (6 bases). Germline V gene lookup returns CDR1 LNHDA and CDR2 SQIVND (reference sequence). V lost 10 bases, J lost 11 bases, and 15 bases lay in between. The CDR3 loop spans 11 amino acids. The CDR3: CATQTGSSQHF. The DNA for the CDR3 is TGTGCCACCCAAACAGGGTCGTCCCAGCATTTT. Variable domain in full (rest from reference TRBV19 and TRBJ1-5): DGGITQSPKYLFRKEGQNVTLSCEQNLNHDAMYWYRQDPGQGLRLIYYSQIVNDFQKGDIAEGYSVSREKKESFPLTVTSAQKNPTAFYLCATQTGSSQHFGDGTRLSIL.

This chain links TRBV2 with TRBJ2-1; 16 bases are a match to TRBD2. This CDR3 comprises 21 residues. The trim removed 5 bases at V and 0 bases at J, leaving 13 bases unmatched. The germline gives CDR1 SNHLY, CDR2 FYNNEI. This chain's CDR3 is CASSQNPGTSGRGSSYNEQFF. CDR3 DNA: TGTGCCAGCAGTCAGAACCCCGGGACTAGCGGGAGGGGGAGCTCCTACAATGAGCAGTTCTTC.

There are a few counts of this clone. The chain joins TRBV15 to TRBJ2-1; a weak D match, TRBD2 (6 bases). In germline, CDR1 is LNHNV, CDR2 YYDKDF (reference sequence). V lost 0 bases, J lost 1 base, and 19 bases lay in between. The CDR3 totals 19 residues. This chain's CDR3 is CATSREYLVVAASYNEQFF. DNA for the CDR3: TGTGCCACCAGCAGAGAGTACCTGGTGGTAGCGGCATCCTACAATGAGCAGTTCTTC. Full variable domain (outside the CDR3, taken from reference TRBV15 and TRBJ2-1): DAMVIQNPRYQVTQFGKPVTLSCSQTLNHNVMYWYQQKSSQAPKLLFHYYDKDFNNEADTPDNFQSRRPNTSFCFLDIRSPGLGDTAMYLCATSREYLVVAASYNEQFFGPGTRLTVL.

The chain uses TRBV20-1 and TRBJ1-4; no reliable D call. The CDR3 spans 11 residues. Per germline, CDR1 DFQATT and CDR2 SNEGSKA (reference sequence). V was clipped by 3 bases and J by 4 bases, with 3 bases between them. CDR3 loop: CSASYNEKLFF. The CDR3 bases are TGCAGTGCTAGTTATAATGAAAAACTGTTTTTT.